These 27 T cell receptor beta chains originate from one sample sequenced in a study of shared clonotypes between healthy human individuals (dated by TCRdb to the early 2020s). The library was obtained by the immunoSEQ multiplex PCR assay. Imported from immuneACCESS, the table was reduced by TCRdb to in-frame sequences with V and J called. These copies leave out some clones; in studies compared against another copy, an unresolved V gene accounts for under half, and the cause of the remainder is not known. The sample yields 500,000 to 650,000 clones; roughly four fifths were counted once. The ten largest clonotypes hold around 12% of the sample. Sample: PBMCs. These receptors all come from a woman in her 40s in good health. Some clones in this sample may be carry-over from other donors' samples.

V gene TRBV29-1 combines with J gene TRBJ2-6; D is undetermined. Trimming shortened V by 7 bases and J by 0 bases, and 10 bases separated the two germline ends. Germline CDR1 reads SQVTM; CDR2 reads ANQGSEA. This CDR3 contains 14 residues. CDR3 in DNA: TGCAGCGCAAAAGAGGTCTCTGGGGCCAACGTCCTGACTTTC. This gives the protein CSAKEVSGANVLTF. Complete variable domain (other parts from reference TRBV29-1 and TRBJ2-6): SAVISQKPSRDICQRGTSLTIQCQVDSQVTMMFWYRQQPGQSLTLIATANQGSEATYESGFVIDKFPISRPNLTFSTLTVSNMSPEDSSIYLCSAKEVSGANVLTFGAGSRLTVL.

This clone occurred many times. This sequence joins TRBV19 and TRBJ1-1; weak D call: TRBD1 (6 bases). Germline CDR1 is LNHDA and CDR2 is SQIVND (reference sequence). The CDR3 covers 15 residues. Between the trimmed V and J ends, which lost 3 bases and 1 base, there was a span of 12 bases. The CDR3, as DNA: TGTGCCAGTAGTATTTTGGACAGCTCGAACACTGAAGCTTTCTTT. Protein sequence: CASSILDSSNTEAFF.

This clone is a singleton in its sample. V and J are TRBV5-6 and TRBJ2-5; D possibly corresponds to TRBD2 (6 bases). With 1 base removed from V and 5 bases from J, the gap between germline ends came to 12 bases. This CDR3 contains 14 residues. Germline lookup yields CDR1 SGHDT and CDR2 YYEEEE. The chain's CDR3 is CASSLLDGSETQYF. The CDR3, as DNA: TGTGCCAGCAGCTTGCTTGACGGGAGTGAGACCCAGTACTTC. The whole variable domain, filled in from reference TRBV5-6 and TRBJ2-5, reads DAGVTQSPTHLIKTRGQQVTLRCSPKSGHDTVSWYQQALGQGPQFIFQYYEEEERQRGNFPDRFSGHQFPNYSSELNVNALLLGDSALYLCASSLLDGSETQYFGPGTRLLVL.

The CDR3 loop reads CASSLDGSPGDTQYF. For the CDR3, the DNA is TGTGCCAGCAGCTTAGACGGGAGCCCCGGCGATACGCAGTATTTT. V gene TRBV7-7 combines with J gene TRBJ2-3; TRBD2 is a possible D gene (6 bases). The V gene's germline CDR1 is SSHAT and CDR2 FNYEAQ (reference sequence). Trimming removed 1 base at V and 6 bases at J, with 14 bases between. The CDR3 is 15 amino acids.

This chain joins TRBV27 and TRBJ2-7; TRBD1 matches at 12 bases. Per germline, CDR1 MNHEY and CDR2 SMNVEV (reference sequence). V was pared by 3 bases and J by 1 base, with 4 bases of the junction left unmatched. The CDR3 is 16 residues long. DNA of the CDR3: TGTGCCAGCAGTTTTGGGGGACAGGGGGCTTCCTACGAGCAGTACTTC. It yields the protein CASSFGGQGASYEQYF.

In the case of this clone: This may be a read error, as it is one base from a much larger clone. This CDR3 reads CAWSVARISYEKYF. CDR3 nucleotides: TGTGCCTGGAGTGTAGCCCGAATCTCCTACGAGAAGTACTTC. The chain employs TRBV30 and TRBJ2-7; D gene unclear. The CDR3 spans 14 residues. In germline, CDR1 is GTSNPN, CDR2 SVGIG (reference sequence).

This rearrangement joins TRBV11-2 to TRBJ2-7, with TRBD2 matching 7 bases. This CDR3 comprises 12 residues. From germline, CDR1 is SGHAT and CDR2 FQNNGV. With V trimmed by 5 bases and J by 6 bases, 4 bases remained unmatched. CDR3 protein: CASSPWGGEQYF. The CDR3 nucleotides read TGTGCCAGCAGCCCCTGGGGGGGCGAGCAGTACTTC. The whole variable domain, filled in from reference TRBV11-2 and TRBJ2-7, reads EAGVAQSPRYKIIEKRQSVAFWCNPISGHATLYWYQQILGQGPKLLIQFQNNGVVDDSQLPKDRFSAERLKGVDSTLKIQPAKLEDSAVYLCASSPWGGEQYFGPGTRLTVT.

On this clone itself: Other DNA sequences of this sample code for an identical CDR3. DNA for the CDR3: TGCAGCGTTGGGGGACAAGAGACCCAGTACTTC. Translating it yields CSVGGQETQYF. V and J are TRBV29-1 and TRBJ2-5; no definite D call. This CDR3 comprises 11 residues. Between the trimmed V and J ends, which lost 4 bases and 2 bases, there was a span of 5 bases. Per the germline V gene, CDR1 is SQVTM and CDR2 is ANQGSEA.

This clone was observed at least ten times. The rearrangement uses TRBV4-2 and TRBJ1-5; D gene unclear. V was cut by 0 bases and J by 2 bases, with 8 bases left in between. This CDR3 region has 15 residues. The germline V gene encodes CDR1 LGHNA and CDR2 YNFKEQ. The CDR3: CASSQEFWGNQPQHF. CDR3 bases: TGTGCCAGCAGCCAAGAGTTTTGGGGCAATCAGCCCCAGCATTTT.

This chain links TRBV10-1 with TRBJ2-7; no clear D gene. From germline, CDR1 is WNHNN and CDR2 SYGVQD (reference sequence). The length of the CDR3 is 13 residues. The germline V and J ends were trimmed by 0 bases and 7 bases, with 10 bases remaining between them. The CDR3 DNA reads TGCGCCAGCAGTGAGTCAGTAGTTCGGGAGCAGTACTTC. Its translation: CASSESVVREQYF.

The genes are TRBV7-3 and TRBJ2-5, with 7 nucleotides matching TRBD2. Germline values: CDR1 SGHTA, CDR2 FQGTGA. This CDR3 contains 16 residues. The trim removed 5 bases at V and 1 base at J, leaving 10 bases unmatched. Written as DNA, the CDR3 is TGTGCCAGCAGCCATGGGGCTAGCGGCCTCCAAGAGACCCAGTACTTC. Translating it yields CASSHGASGLQETQYF.

The chain recombines TRBV2 with TRBJ2-3, with unresolved D. The germline CDR1 and CDR2 sequences are SNHLY and FYNNEI. Trimming took 7 bases from V and 6 from J, leaving 20 bases between them. CDR3 length: 15 residues. CDR3 region: CASTQDLSPWDTQYF. The CDR3 DNA reads TGTGCCAGCACCCAGGACCTCTCCCCTTGGGATACGCAGTATTTT. The variable domain in full, completed from reference TRBV2 and TRBJ2-3, reads EPEVTQTPSHQVTQMGQEVILRCVPISNHLYFYWYRQILGQKVEFLVSFYNNEISEKSEIFDDQFSVERPDGSNFTLKIRSTKLEDSAMYFCASTQDLSPWDTQYFGPGTRLTVL.

The V call is TRBV28, the J call TRBJ1-2, with D unresolved. CDR3 length: 14 residues. V was trimmed by 6 bases and J by 2 bases, leaving 13 bases between them. Germline V gives CDR1 MDHEN, CDR2 SYDVKM. The CDR3 loop is CASSRPSQNYGYTF. In DNA form, the CDR3 reads TGTGCCAGCAGCCGTCCTTCACAAAACTATGGCTACACCTTC.

This clone occurred many times. The V call is TRBV7-9, the J call TRBJ1-2; possible D gene TRBD1, 6 bases. The CDR3 sequence is 15 residues long. Germline V gene sequence: CDR1 SEHNR, CDR2 FQNEAQ (reference sequence). V lost 5 bases and J lost 2, with 15 bases in between. The chain's CDR3 is CASSPETGFNYGYTF. In DNA, the CDR3 is TGTGCCAGCAGCCCCGAAACAGGGTTCAACTATGGCTACACCTTC.

The chain recombines TRBV15 with TRBJ2-7, with 8 bases lining up with TRBD2. V was clipped by 0 bases and J by 6 bases; unmatched bases: 7. The CDR3 totals 15 residues. Germline CDR1 reads LNHNV; CDR2 reads YYDKDF (reference sequence). CDR3 nucleotides: TGTGCCACCAGCAGAGATCGGGAGGGTATTAGCGAGCAGTACTTC. Protein sequence: CATSRDREGISEQYF.

The table lists this clone with a few counts. This rearrangement joins TRBV6-7 to TRBJ1-5, with a possible D match to TRBD1 (5 bases). TRBV6-7 is treated as an ORF (open reading frame) with a function not yet certain. The V end lost 2 bases, the J end lost 4 bases, and 9 bases lay between the germline ends. This CDR3 has 14 amino acids. As DNA, the CDR3 is TGTGCCAGCAGTTACGGGACGGAGAATCAGCCCCAGCATTTT. This codes for CASSYGTENQPQHF.

As to this clone: A far larger clone is one nucleotide away, so this likely arose from a read error. The same CDR3 can be traced to other DNA sequences in this sample. The chain carries TRBV12-5 and TRBJ2-1; D unresolved. Germline V gene sequence: CDR1 LGHNT, CDR2 FRNRAP. The CDR3 totals 11 residues. The CDR3 loop is CASGFYNEQFF. The CDR3 DNA follows: TGTGCCAGTGGTTTTTACAATGAGCAGTTCTTC.

The chain is built from TRBV30 and TRBJ2-5; D may match TRBD1 or TRBD2 (5 bases each). The CDR3 spans 15 residues. The germline CDR1 and CDR2 sequences are GTSNPN and SVGIG (reference sequence). Trimming cost V 3 bases and J 0 bases, with 14 bases left between them. The CDR3 nucleotides are TGTGCCTGGAGGAGGGGCTTACAGTACCAAGAGACCCAGTACTTC. Translated, it gives CAWRRGLQYQETQYF.

The chain is built from TRBV18 and TRBJ2-7; TRBD2 aligns across 7 bases. The trim removed 4 bases at V and 5 bases at J, leaving 8 bases unmatched. CDR1 and CDR2 from the germline V gene are KGHSH and LQKENI. The CDR3 has 14 amino acids. Written as DNA, the CDR3 is TGTGCCAGCTCACTGGGGCGGGAGAGGAACGAGCAGTACTTC. This translates into CASSLGRERNEQYF.

This clone was recorded once. The CDR3 loop reads CASSLTSGSQTQYF. In nucleotides, the CDR3 is TGTGCCAGCAGCTTAACATCAGGTTCCCAGACCCAGTACTTC. V and J are TRBV7-3 and TRBJ2-5; D gene unclear. Trimming stripped 0 bases from V and 6 bases from J, with 11 bases between. CDR1 and CDR2 from the germline V gene are SGHTA and FQGTGA. CDR3 length equals 14 residues.

This chain uses TRBV28 with TRBJ1-1, with 9 bases aligning to TRBD1. There are 13 residues in the CDR3. Germline CDR1 reads MDHEN; CDR2 reads SYDVKM. V gave up 5 bases and J gave up 11 bases; unmatched junction bases: 9. CDR3 protein: CASSPPGQGHAFF. The CDR3 DNA reads TGTGCCAGCAGTCCCCCGGGACAGGGACACGCTTTCTTT.

V gene TRBV5-4 combines with J gene TRBJ1-4, with 7 bases matching TRBD1. The germline V gene has CDR1 SGHNT and CDR2 YYREEE (reference sequence). Unmatched junction bases numbered 16, after V lost 7 bases and J lost 1 base. The length of the CDR3 is 18 residues. CDR3 residues: CASSHGTVRSLTNEKLFF. The CDR3, as DNA: TGTGCCAGCTCTCACGGGACAGTCAGATCTTTAACTAATGAAAAACTGTTTTTT.

CDR3 amino acids: CASSLVPGPESQHF. In DNA, the CDR3 is TGCGCCAGCAGCTTGGTCCCAGGTCCGGAATCCCAGCATTTT. The rearrangement joins TRBV5-1 to TRBJ1-5; no definite D call. Germline V gene data show CDR1 as SGHRS and CDR2 as YFSETQ. The CDR3 length is 14 residues. V lost 0 bases to trimming and J lost 11 bases, with 15 bases between them. The variable domain in full, with the rest retrieved from reference TRBV5-1 and TRBJ1-5, is KAGVTQTPRYLIKTRGQQVTLSCSPISGHRSVSWYQQTPGQGLQFLFEYFSETQRNKGNFPGRFSGRQFSNSRSEMNVSTLELGDSALYLCASSLVPGPESQHFGDGTRLSIL.

This clone was observed at least ten times. Other DNA sequences from this sample encode an identical CDR3 as well. The chain employs TRBV29-1 and TRBJ2-3, with D hard to call. This CDR3 contains 16 residues. Trimming stripped 3 bases from V and 1 base from J, with 17 bases between. CDR1 SQVTM and CDR2 ANQGSEA come from the germline V gene. The CDR3, as DNA: TGCAGCGTTGACTCCCGAAATCGAGGAGGCACAGATACGCAGTATTTT. This codes for CSVDSRNRGGTDTQYF.

The chain uses TRBV25-1 and TRBJ2-7; 13 bases fit TRBD2. From germline, CDR1 is MGHDK and CDR2 SYGVNS. CDR3 length: 15 residues. Unmatched junction bases numbered 1, after V lost 3 bases and J lost 2 bases. DNA of the CDR3: TGTGCCAGCAGTGATGGGACTAGCGGGACCTACGAGCAGTACTTC. Translating it yields CASSDGTSGTYEQYF.

The gene calls are TRBV29-1 and TRBJ2-3, with D possibly matching TRBD1 (6 bases). Per the germline V gene, CDR1 is SQVTM and CDR2 is ANQGSEA. Deletions cut 4 bases from V and 6 bases from J, with 8 bases between. The CDR3 length is 11 residues. CDR3 in DNA: TGCAGCGTTGTTCAGGGGGATACGCAGTATTTT. It codes for CSVVQGDTQYF.

This clone was recorded a few times. A far more abundant clone sits one base away, making this likely a read error. The chain combines TRBV4-1 with TRBJ2-4; D is undetermined. The CDR3 totals 15 residues. Germline CDR1 MGHRA, CDR2 YSYEKL. CDR3 DNA sequence: TGCGCCAGCAACCAAGGCCTCGTGGCCAAAAACATTCAGTACTTC. Its protein is CASNQGLVAKNIQYF.